This T cell receptor (beta chain) was documented in a study of blood T cell repertoires in COVID-19. Clones were read by immunoSEQ multiplex PCR, and TCRdb kept only the in-frame ones, dropping some. The sample consists of approximately 170,000 clones, approximately 87% of them appearing once. The source of this sequence is a woman in her fifties or sixties with COVID-19, enrolled during active disease. The sequenced material came from peripheral blood.

The CDR3 DNA sequence: TGTGCCAGCAGTTTTCTTAGCGGGAGCACAGATACGCAGTATTTT. Protein: CASSFLSGSTDTQYF. The V call is TRBV6-6, the J call TRBJ2-3, with 7 bases matching TRBD2. This CDR3 is 15 amino acids long. Germline loops: CDR1 MNHNY, CDR2 SVGAGI (reference sequence). After removal of 4 bases from V and 0 bases from J, the junction contained 4 bases not matched to a gene.